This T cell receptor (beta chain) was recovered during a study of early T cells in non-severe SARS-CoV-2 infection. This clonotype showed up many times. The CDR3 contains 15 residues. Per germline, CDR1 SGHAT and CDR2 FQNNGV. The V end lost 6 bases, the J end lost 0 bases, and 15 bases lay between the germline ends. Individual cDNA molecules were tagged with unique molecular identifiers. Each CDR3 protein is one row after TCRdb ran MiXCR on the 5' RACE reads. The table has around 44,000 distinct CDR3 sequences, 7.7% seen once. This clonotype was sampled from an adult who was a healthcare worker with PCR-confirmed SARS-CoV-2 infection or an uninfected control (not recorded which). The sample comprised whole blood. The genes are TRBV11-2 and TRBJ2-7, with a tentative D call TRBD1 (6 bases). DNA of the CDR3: TGTGCCAGCAGTTGGACAGCTTCTAGCTCCTACGAGCAGTACTTC. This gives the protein CASSWTASSSYEQYF.